These T cell receptor beta chains were read from a single sample in a study of control samples from healthy donors and cancer patients. Clones were read by immunoSEQ multiplex PCR, and TCRdb kept only the in-frame ones, dropping some. The table lists under 200,000 clones, around 92% of them singletons, with approximately 1.5% in the top ten. The sample comprised blood. These receptors all come from a woman in her thirties in good health. CDR3s include the opening cysteine and the closing phenylalanine or tryptophan. A D gene is named only where the DNA matches it firmly. Rows give clone size only sometimes, using once, few, many, or a class for an expanded clone.

d_gene,abundance,j_gene,v_gene,CDR3aa,CDR3nt
NA,NA,TRBJ1-3,TRBV28,CASSPGPGNTIYF,TGTGCCAGCAGTCCGGGGCCTGGAAACACCATATATTTT
TRBD1,NA,TRBJ2-7,TRBV9,CASSVRTGGAYEQYF,TGTGCCAGCAGCGTAAGGACAGGGGGGGCCTACGAGCAGTACTTC
NA,NA,TRBJ1-4,TRBV5-6,CASSLLLQGNEKLFF,TGTGCCAGCAGCTTGTTGTTACAGGGTAATGAAAAACTGTTTTTT
TRBD1,once,TRBJ1-4,TRBV18,CASSSQGTNEKLFF,TGTGCCAGCTCATCACAGGGGACTAATGAAAAACTGTTTTTT
TRBD1,NA,TRBJ2-2,TRBV3-1/TRBV3-2,CASSRPGQGRAGELFF,TGTGCCAGCAGCCGCCCGGGACAGGGACGGGCCGGGGAGCTGTTTTTT
NA,NA,TRBJ2-7,TRBV11-3,CASSSAPRGGVGAYEQYF,TGTGCCAGCAGCTCAGCACCCAGGGGAGGGGTGGGGGCCTACGAGCAGTACTTC
TRBD1,NA,TRBJ1-5,TRBV18,CASSPGTGASNQPQHF,TGTGCCAGTTCACCGGGGACAGGGGCTAGCAATCAGCCCCAGCATTTT
NA,NA,TRBJ2-3,TRBV18,CASSPPITDTQYF,TGTGCCAGCTCACCACCGATCACAGATACGCAGTATTTT
NA,NA,TRBJ2-5,TRBV7-2,CASSLVLGGETQYF,TGTGCCAGCAGCTTAGTCCTAGGGGGAGAGACCCAGTACTTC
NA,NA,TRBJ2-3,TRBV6-4,CASSDRGTDTQYF,TGTGCCAGCAGTGACAGGGGCACAGATACGCAGTATTTT
NA,few,TRBJ2-3,TRBV27,CASRPSTDTQYF,TGTGCCAGCAGACCTAGCACAGATACGCAGTATTTT
NA,few,TRBJ1-4,TRBV19,CASTDSRGATNEKLFF,TGTGCCAGTACCGATTCCCGGGGGGCAACTAATGAAAAACTGTTTTTT
NA,NA,TRBJ2-1,TRBV6-5,CASTQSSYNEQFF,TGTGCCAGCACCCAGAGCTCCTACAATGAGCAGTTCTTC
NA,once,TRBJ2-1,TRBV5-1,CASRNLGSYNEQFF,TGCGCCAGCAGAAACCTAGGCTCCTACAATGAGCAGTTCTTC
NA,NA,TRBJ1-2,TRBV27,CASSFSGGGYGYTF,TGTGCCAGCAGTTTTTCGGGGGGCGGCTATGGCTACACCTTC
TRBD2,NA,TRBJ2-1,TRBV7-2,CASSLGGGPDEQFF,TGTGCCAGCAGCTTAGGGGGAGGGCCGGATGAGCAGTTCTTC
TRBD1,NA,TRBJ1-1,TRBV7-6,CASSLQGARSEAFF,TGTGCCAGCAGCCTACAGGGGGCGCGGTCTGAAGCTTTCTTT
TRBD1,NA,TRBJ1-4,TRBV12-3/TRBV12-4,CASREQGGEKLFF,TGTGCCAGCAGGGAACAGGGGGGTGAAAAACTGTTTTTT
NA,NA,TRBJ2-7,TRBV12-5,CASGLEPYEQYF,TGTGCTAGTGGTTTGGAACCCTACGAGCAGTACTTC
NA,NA,TRBJ1-1,TRBV2,CASSDQGLNTEAFF,TGTGCCAGCAGTGATCAGGGGTTGAACACTGAAGCTTTCTTT
TRBD1,NA,TRBJ2-6,TRBV19,CASSIRTGSGANVLTF,TGTGCCAGTAGTATAAGGACAGGGTCCGGGGCCAACGTCCTGACTTTC
NA,NA,TRBJ1-2,TRBV7-3,CASSLTANYGYTF,TGTGCCAGCAGCTTGACAGCTAACTATGGCTACACCTTC
NA,NA,TRBJ1-3,TRBV18,CASSPVTGSGNTIYF,TGTGCCAGCTCACCGGTTACAGGCTCTGGAAACACCATATATTTT
TRBD2,NA,TRBJ2-2,TRBV2,CASSEEGGADGELFF,TGTGCCAGCAGTGAGGAGGGAGGGGCGGACGGGGAGCTGTTTTTT
TRBD1,NA,TRBJ2-3,TRBV19,CASSITWENRGTDTQYF,TGTGCCAGTAGTATAACGTGGGAGAACAGGGGTACAGATACGCAGTATTTT
TRBD1,NA,TRBJ1-1,TRBV7-9,CASSLGQGAREAFF,TGTGCCAGCAGCTTAGGGCAGGGGGCCCGTGAAGCTTTCTTT
TRBD2,NA,TRBJ2-1,TRBV28,CATLAGELYNEQFF,TGTGCCACCCTAGCGGGAGAATTATACAATGAGCAGTTCTTC
TRBD1,NA,TRBJ1-1,TRBV5-1,CASVPGTGRGNTEAFF,TGCGCCAGCGTCCCGGGGACAGGGCGAGGGAACACTGAAGCTTTCTTT
NA,NA,TRBJ2-5,TRBV18,CASSPDLAVAQETQYF,TGTGCCAGCTCACCAGATTTAGCGGTAGCACAAGAGACCCAGTACTTC
TRBD1,NA,TRBJ1-5,TRBV6-1,CASSEQGAVQPQHF,TGTGCCAGCAGTGAACAGGGGGCGGTTCAGCCCCAGCATTTT
NA,NA,TRBJ2-5,TRBV11-2,CASSLGLGETQYF,TGTGCCAGCAGCTTAGGGTTGGGAGAGACCCAGTACTTC
NA,NA,TRBJ2-1,TRBV9,CASSVEGGAYNEQFF,TGTGCCAGCAGCGTAGAAGGGGGGGCCTACAATGAGCAGTTCTTC
TRBD2,NA,TRBJ2-1,TRBV5-1,CASSLGSSGGAGEQFF,TGCGCCAGCAGCTTGGGGTCTAGCGGGGGGGCCGGTGAGCAGTTCTTC
TRBD2,NA,TRBJ2-1,TRBV10-3,CAISSGTSGSNEQFF,TGTGCCATCAGTTCGGGGACTAGCGGGAGCAATGAGCAGTTCTTC
NA,once,TRBJ2-7,TRBV7-8,CASSDHKAGEQYF,TGTGCCAGCAGCGACCACAAGGCCGGGGAGCAGTACTTC
NA,NA,TRBJ1-1,TRBV7-2,CASSLAGMNTEAFF,TGTGCCAGCAGCTTAGCGGGGATGAACACTGAAGCTTTCTTT
NA,few,TRBJ1-1,TRBV10-2,CASREGTTEAFF,TGCGCCAGCAGGGAGGGGACCACTGAAGCTTTCTTT
TRBD2,NA,TRBJ2-3,TRBV13,CASSRSGMRNPVTDTQYF,TGTGCCAGCAGCCGAAGCGGGATGAGGAACCCCGTAACAGATACGCAGTATTTT
TRBD1,NA,TRBJ2-7,TRBV18,CASSVQGIHEQYF,TGTGCCAGCTCAGTACAGGGGATCCACGAGCAGTACTTC
NA,NA,TRBJ2-1,TRBV4-3,CASSQGGPGFYNEQFF,TGCGCCAGCAGCCAGGGGGGACCGGGCTTCTACAATGAGCAGTTCTTC
TRBD2,NA,TRBJ2-1,TRBV28,CGTSGINEQFF,TGTGGGACTAGCGGGATCAATGAGCAGTTCTTC
NA,once,TRBJ1-2,TRBV20-1,CSARQNYGYTF,TGCAGTGCTAGACAGAACTATGGCTACACCTTC
TRBD1,NA,TRBJ1-2,TRBV5-6,CASGQGDGYTF,TGTGCCAGCGGACAGGGGGATGGCTACACCTTC
NA,NA,TRBJ2-6,TRBV7-2,CASSLALGAGANVLTF,TGTGCCAGCAGCTTAGCGCTCGGGGCTGGGGCCAACGTCCTGACTTTC